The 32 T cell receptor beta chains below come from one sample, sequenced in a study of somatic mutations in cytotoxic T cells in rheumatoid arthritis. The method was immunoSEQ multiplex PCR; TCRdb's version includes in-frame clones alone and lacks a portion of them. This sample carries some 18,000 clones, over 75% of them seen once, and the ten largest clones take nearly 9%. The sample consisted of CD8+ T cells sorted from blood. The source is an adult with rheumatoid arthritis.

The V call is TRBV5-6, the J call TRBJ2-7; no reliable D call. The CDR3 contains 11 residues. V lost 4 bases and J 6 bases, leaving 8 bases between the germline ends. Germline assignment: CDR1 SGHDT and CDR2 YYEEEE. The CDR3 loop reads CASSTALEQYF. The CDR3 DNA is TGTGCCAGCAGCACAGCTCTCGAGCAGTACTTC.

In nucleotides, the CDR3 is TGTGCCAGCAGCTTCCCGGCCCTAGGACGCACAGATACGCAGTATTTT. This translates into CASSFPALGRTDTQYF. The chain combines TRBV7-9 with TRBJ2-3, with D unresolved. CDR3 length: 16 residues. V was trimmed by 3 bases and J by 1 base, leaving 14 bases between them. Germline CDR1 reads SEHNR; CDR2 reads FQNEAQ (reference sequence).

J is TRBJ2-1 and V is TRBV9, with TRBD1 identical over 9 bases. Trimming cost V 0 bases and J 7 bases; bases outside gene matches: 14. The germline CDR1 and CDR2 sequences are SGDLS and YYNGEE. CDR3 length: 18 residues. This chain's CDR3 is CASSVARTGEDMRNEQFF. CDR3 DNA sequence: TGTGCCAGCAGCGTAGCCAGGACAGGGGAGGATATGAGGAATGAGCAGTTCTTC.

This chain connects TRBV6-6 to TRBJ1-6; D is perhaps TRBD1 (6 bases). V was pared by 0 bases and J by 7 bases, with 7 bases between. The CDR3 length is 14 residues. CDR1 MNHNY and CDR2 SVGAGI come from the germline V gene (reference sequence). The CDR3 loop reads CASSYSDRNSPLHF. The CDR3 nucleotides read TGTGCCAGCAGTTACTCAGACAGGAATTCACCCCTCCACTTT.

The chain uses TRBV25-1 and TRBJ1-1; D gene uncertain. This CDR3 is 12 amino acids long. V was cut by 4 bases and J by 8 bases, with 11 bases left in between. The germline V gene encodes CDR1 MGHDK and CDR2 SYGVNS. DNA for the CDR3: TGTGCCAGCAGTGTGGGTCTCAGAGAAGCTTTCTTT. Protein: CASSVGLREAFF.

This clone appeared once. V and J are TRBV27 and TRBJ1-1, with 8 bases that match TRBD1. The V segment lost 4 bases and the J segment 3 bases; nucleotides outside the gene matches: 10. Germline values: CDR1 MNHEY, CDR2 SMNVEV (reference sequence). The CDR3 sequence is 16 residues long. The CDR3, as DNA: TGTGCCAGCAGTTCCCTGACAGGGGAGGTTGACACTGAAGCTTTCTTT. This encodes CASSSLTGEVDTEAFF.

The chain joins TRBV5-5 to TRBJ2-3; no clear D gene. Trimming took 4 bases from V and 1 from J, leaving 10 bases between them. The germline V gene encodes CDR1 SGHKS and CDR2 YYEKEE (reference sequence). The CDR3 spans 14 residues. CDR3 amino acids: CASSPDAGTDTQYF. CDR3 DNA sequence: TGTGCCAGCAGCCCGGATGCCGGCACAGATACGCAGTATTTT. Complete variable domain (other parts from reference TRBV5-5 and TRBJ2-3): DAGVTQSPTHLIKTRGQQVTLRCSPISGHKSVSWYQQVLGQGPQFIFQYYEKEERGRGNFPDRFSARQFPNYSSELNVNALLLGDSALYLCASSPDAGTDTQYFGPGTRLTVL.

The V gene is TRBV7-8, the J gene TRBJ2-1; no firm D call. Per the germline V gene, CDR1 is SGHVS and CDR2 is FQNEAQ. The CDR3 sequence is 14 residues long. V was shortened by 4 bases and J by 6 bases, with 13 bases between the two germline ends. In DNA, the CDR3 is TGTGCCAGCAGCTCCCACATTAGTGCCAATGAGCAGTTCTTC. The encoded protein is CASSSHISANEQFF.

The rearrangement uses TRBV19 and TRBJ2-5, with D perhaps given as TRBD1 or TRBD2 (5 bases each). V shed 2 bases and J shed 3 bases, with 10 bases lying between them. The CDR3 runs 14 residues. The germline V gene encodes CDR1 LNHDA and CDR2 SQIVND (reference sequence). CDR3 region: CASSIQGVEETQYF. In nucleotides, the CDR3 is TGTGCCAGTAGTATACAGGGAGTGGAAGAGACCCAGTACTTC.

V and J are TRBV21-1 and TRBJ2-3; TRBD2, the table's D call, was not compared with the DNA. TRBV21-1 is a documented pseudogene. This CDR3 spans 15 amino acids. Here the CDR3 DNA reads TGTGCCAGCAGCAAACTAGCGGGGGGCACAGATACGCAGTATTTT. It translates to CASSKLAGGTDTQYF.

CDR3 in amino acids: CASSQLGRNEQYF. CDR3 bases: TGTGCCAGCAGCCAACTAGGCAGAAACGAGCAGTACTTC. This chain joins TRBV4-2 and TRBJ2-7; D is ambiguous. Germline CDR1 is LGHNA and CDR2 is YNFKEQ. V was clipped by 2 bases and J by 5 bases, with 10 bases between them. CDR3 length: 13 residues.

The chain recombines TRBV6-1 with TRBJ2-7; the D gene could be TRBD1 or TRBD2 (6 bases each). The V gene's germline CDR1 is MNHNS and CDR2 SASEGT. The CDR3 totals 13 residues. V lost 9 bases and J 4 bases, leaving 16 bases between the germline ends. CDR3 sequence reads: CASRTEGGYEQYF. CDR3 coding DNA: TGTGCCAGTAGGACGGAGGGGGGTTACGAGCAGTACTTC.

Written as DNA, the CDR3 is TGTGCCAGCAGTTACTCGATGGCTGGGATTGAAGCTTTCTTT. This sequence encodes CASSYSMAGIEAFF. The chain combines TRBV6-5 with TRBJ1-1; no clear D gene. In germline, CDR1 is MNHEY, CDR2 SVGAGI. The V and J ends lost 0 bases and 7 bases respectively, with 12 bases between them. This CDR3 contains 14 residues.

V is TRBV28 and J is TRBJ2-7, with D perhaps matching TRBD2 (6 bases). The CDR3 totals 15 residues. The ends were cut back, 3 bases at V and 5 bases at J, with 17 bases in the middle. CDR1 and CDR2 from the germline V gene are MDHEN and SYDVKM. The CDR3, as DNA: TGTGCCAGCAGTTTGACTAGTCTTTTTTTCAACGAGCAGTACTTC. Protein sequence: CASSLTSLFFNEQYF. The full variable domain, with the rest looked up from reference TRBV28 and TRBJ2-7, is DVKVTQSSRYLVKRTGEKVFLECVQDMDHENMFWYRQDPGLGLRLIYFSYDVKMKEKGDIPEGYSVSREKKERFSLILESASTNQTSMYLCASSLTSLFFNEQYFGPGTRLTVT.

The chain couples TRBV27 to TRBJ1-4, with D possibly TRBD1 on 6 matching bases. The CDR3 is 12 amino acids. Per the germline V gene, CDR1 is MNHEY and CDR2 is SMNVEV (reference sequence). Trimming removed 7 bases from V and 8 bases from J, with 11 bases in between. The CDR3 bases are TGTGCCAGCATGGGGGCGGAGGAAAAACTGTTTTTT. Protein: CASMGAEEKLFF. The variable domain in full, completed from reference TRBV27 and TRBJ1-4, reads EAQVTQNPRYLITVTGKKLTVTCSQNMNHEYMSWYRQDPGLGLRQIYYSMNVEVTDKGDVPEGYKVSRKEKRNFPLILESPSPNQTSLYFCASMGAEEKLFFGSGTQLSVL.

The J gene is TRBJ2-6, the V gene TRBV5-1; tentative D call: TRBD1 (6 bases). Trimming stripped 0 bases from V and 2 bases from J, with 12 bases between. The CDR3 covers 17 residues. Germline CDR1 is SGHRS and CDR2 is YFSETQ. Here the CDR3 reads CASSLETGPPGANVLTF. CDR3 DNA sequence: TGCGCCAGCAGCTTGGAAACAGGGCCCCCTGGGGCCAACGTCCTGACTTTC.

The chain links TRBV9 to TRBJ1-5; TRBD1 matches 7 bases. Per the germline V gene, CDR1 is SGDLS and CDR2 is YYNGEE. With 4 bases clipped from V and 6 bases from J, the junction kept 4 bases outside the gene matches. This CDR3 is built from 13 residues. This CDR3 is CASSQGGSQPQHF. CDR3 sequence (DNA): TGTGCCAGCAGCCAGGGGGGTAGTCAGCCCCAGCATTTT.

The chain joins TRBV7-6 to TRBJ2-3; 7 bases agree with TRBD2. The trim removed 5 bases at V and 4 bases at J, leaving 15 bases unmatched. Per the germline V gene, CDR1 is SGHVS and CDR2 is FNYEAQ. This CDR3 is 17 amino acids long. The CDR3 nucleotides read TGTGCCAGCAGCCTAGGGGTGGGGCGGGAGAGGGCAGATACGCAGTATTTT. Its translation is CASSLGVGRERADTQYF.

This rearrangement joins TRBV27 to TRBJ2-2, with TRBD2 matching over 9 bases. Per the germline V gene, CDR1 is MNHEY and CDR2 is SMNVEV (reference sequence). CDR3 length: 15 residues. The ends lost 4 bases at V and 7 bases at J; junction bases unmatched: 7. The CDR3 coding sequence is TGTGCCAGCAGTTCGCCAGCGGGGGGAGACGGGGAGCTGTTTTTT. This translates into CASSSPAGGDGELFF.

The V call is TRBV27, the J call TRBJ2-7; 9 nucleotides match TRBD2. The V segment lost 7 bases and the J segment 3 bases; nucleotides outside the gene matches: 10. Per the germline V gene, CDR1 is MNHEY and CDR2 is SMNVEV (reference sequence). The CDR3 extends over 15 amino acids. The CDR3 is CASTEGGGGYYEQYF. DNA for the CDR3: TGTGCCAGCACCGAAGGCGGGGGGGGATACTACGAGCAGTACTTC.

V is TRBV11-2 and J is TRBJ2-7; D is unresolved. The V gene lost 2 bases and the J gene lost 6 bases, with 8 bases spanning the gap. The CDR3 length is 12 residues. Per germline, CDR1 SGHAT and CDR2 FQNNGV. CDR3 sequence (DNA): TGTGCCAGCAGCTTACTAAACTCCGAGCAGTACTTC. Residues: CASSLLNSEQYF. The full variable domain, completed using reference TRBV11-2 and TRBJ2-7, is EAGVAQSPRYKIIEKRQSVAFWCNPISGHATLYWYQQILGQGPKLLIQFQNNGVVDDSQLPKDRFSAERLKGVDSTLKIQPAKLEDSAVYLCASSLLNSEQYFGPGTRLTVT.

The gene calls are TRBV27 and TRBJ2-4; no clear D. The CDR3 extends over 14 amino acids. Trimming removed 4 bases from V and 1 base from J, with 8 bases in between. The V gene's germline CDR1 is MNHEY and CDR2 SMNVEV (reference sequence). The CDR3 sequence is CASSSALAKNIQYF. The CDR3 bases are TGTGCCAGCAGTTCGGCGTTGGCCAAAAACATTCAGTACTTC.

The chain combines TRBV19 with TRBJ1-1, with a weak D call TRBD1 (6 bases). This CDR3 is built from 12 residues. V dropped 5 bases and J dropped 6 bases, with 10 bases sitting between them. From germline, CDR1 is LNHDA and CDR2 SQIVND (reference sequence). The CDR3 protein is CASSPGVAEAFF. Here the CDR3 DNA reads TGTGCCAGTAGTCCAGGGGTCGCTGAAGCTTTCTTT.

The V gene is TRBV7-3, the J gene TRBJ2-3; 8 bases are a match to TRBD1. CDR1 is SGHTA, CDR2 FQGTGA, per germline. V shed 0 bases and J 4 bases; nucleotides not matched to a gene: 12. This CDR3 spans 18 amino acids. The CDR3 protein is CASSLTAWAGGSADTQYF. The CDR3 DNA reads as TGTGCCAGCAGCTTAACCGCTTGGGCAGGGGGCAGCGCAGATACGCAGTATTTT.

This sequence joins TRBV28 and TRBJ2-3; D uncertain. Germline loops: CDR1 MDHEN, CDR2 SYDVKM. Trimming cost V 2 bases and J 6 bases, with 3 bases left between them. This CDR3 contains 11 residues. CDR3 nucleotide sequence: TGTGCCAGCAGTTTAGTGGATACGCAGTATTTT. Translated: CASSLVDTQYF.

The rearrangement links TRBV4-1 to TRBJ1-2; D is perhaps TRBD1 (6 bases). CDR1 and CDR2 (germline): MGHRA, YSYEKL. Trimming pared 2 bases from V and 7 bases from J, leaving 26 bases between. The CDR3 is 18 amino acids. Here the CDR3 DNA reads TGCGCCAGCAGCCAAATCCCCGGCCCGGGACAACTTCAAGGTGGCTACACCTTC. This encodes CASSQIPGPGQLQGGYTF.

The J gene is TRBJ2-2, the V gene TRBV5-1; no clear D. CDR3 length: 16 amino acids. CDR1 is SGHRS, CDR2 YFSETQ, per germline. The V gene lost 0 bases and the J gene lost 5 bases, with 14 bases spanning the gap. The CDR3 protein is CASSLEELIRTGELFF. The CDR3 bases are TGCGCCAGCAGCTTGGAAGAACTGATCCGTACCGGGGAGCTGTTTTTT.

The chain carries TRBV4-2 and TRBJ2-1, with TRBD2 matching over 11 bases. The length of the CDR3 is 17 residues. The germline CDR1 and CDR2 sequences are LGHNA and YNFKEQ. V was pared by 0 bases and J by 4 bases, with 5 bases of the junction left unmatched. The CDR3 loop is CASSQDLWTSGYNEQFF. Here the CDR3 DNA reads TGTGCCAGCAGCCAAGATCTTTGGACTAGCGGGTACAATGAGCAGTTCTTC.

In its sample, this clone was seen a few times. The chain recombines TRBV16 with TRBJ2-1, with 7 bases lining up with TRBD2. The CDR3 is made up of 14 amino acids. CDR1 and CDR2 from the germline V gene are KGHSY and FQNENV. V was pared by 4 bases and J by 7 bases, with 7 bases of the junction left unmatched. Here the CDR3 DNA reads TGTGCCAGCAGCCGCCCCAGCGGGGTTAATGAGCAGTTCTTC. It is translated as CASSRPSGVNEQFF.

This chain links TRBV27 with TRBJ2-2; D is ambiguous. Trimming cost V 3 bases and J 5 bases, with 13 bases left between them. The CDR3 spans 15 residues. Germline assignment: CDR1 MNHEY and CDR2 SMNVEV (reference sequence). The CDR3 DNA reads TGTGCCAGCAGTTTCCCCGGCCCCCCGACCGGGGAGCTGTTTTTT. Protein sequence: CASSFPGPPTGELFF.

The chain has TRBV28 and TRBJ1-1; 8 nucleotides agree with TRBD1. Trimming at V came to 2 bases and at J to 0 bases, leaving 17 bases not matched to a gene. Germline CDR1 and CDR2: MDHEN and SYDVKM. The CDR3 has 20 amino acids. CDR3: CASSLGTIGHRGSMNTEAFF. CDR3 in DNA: TGTGCCAGCAGTTTAGGAACCATTGGGCACAGGGGGAGCATGAACACTGAAGCTTTCTTT.

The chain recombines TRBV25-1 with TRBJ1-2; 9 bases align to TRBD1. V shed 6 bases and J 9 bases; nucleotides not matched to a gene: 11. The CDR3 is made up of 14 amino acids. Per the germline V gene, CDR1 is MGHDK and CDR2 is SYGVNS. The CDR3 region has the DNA TGTGCCAGCAGGGGGACGGGGACAGGGTATAGCTACACCTTC. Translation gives CASRGTGTGYSYTF.